The clone carrying this T cell receptor (beta chain) was observed a handful of times. The antigen is undetermined. Sequenced by immunoSEQ multiplex PCR; TCRdb stores in-frame clones only, minus some. The sample yields some 6,700 clones, approximately 75% seen once. The ends were cut back, 0 bases at V and 4 bases at J, with 19 bases in the middle. The germline gives CDR1 SGHRS, CDR2 YFSETQ. The CDR3 covers 17 residues. This record belongs to a study of somatic mutations in cytotoxic T cells in rheumatoid arthritis. Study outcomes and limitations: Patients with rheumatoid arthritis, but not healthy controls, had CD8+ clonality that increased with age.

Source: CD8+ T cells sorted from blood, taken at a follow-up visit. This TCR came from a woman between 65 and 79 years old with rheumatoid arthritis. V and J are TRBV5-1 and TRBJ1-1; TRBD1 is a possible D gene (6 bases). The CDR3 region is CASSLAPQGGVGTEAFF. In nucleotides, the CDR3 is TGCGCCAGCAGCTTGGCGCCACAGGGTGGCGTCGGCACTGAAGCTTTCTTT.